The 21 T cell receptor beta chains presented below share a single source sample, sequenced in a study of OX40 agonist ivuxolimab in advanced cancers. Method: immunoSEQ multiplex PCR; TCRdb's copy keeps in-frame clones and lacks some. The sample carries about 48,000 clones, around 80% recorded once. Sequencing was performed on CD4+ or CD8+ T cells sorted from blood, taken in a trial of the OX40 agonist ivuxolimab. Every receptor here comes from an adult with an advanced solid tumor such as melanoma, head and neck, liver or kidney cancer.

CDR3 nucleotides: TGTGCCAGCAGCTCTATGGGACAGACTTACGAGCAGTACTTC. It translates to CASSSMGQTYEQYF. The chain couples TRBV11-2 to TRBJ2-7; 7 bases align to TRBD1. The CDR3 runs to 14 residues. V lost 4 bases, J lost 4 bases, and 7 bases stayed unmatched. Germline CDR1 is SGHAT and CDR2 is FQNNGV.

The chain combines TRBV7-6 with TRBJ1-4; D gene unclear. The CDR3 contains 15 residues. Germline loops: CDR1 SGHVS, CDR2 FNYEAQ. Trimming pared 1 base from V and 8 bases from J, leaving 14 bases between. The CDR3 spells CASSLGGSQGEKLFF. In DNA form, the CDR3 reads TGTGCCAGCAGCTTAGGCGGAAGTCAAGGGGAAAAACTGTTTTTT.

V usage is TRBV18 and J usage is TRBJ2-7, with D hard to call. V was trimmed by 2 bases and J by 6 bases, leaving 5 bases between them. The CDR3 has 11 amino acids. The germline gives CDR1 KGHSH, CDR2 LQKENI. The chain's CDR3 is CASSPSIEQYF. For the CDR3, the DNA is TGTGCCAGCTCACCATCTATCGAGCAGTACTTC.

V usage is TRBV7-2 and J usage is TRBJ2-2; no clear D. The V and J ends lost 2 bases and 6 bases respectively, with 7 bases between them. This CDR3 is built from 13 residues. Germline CDR1 reads SGHTA; CDR2 reads FQGNSA. The CDR3 is CASSLTPPGELFF. DNA for the CDR3: TGTGCCAGCAGCTTAACACCGCCCGGGGAGCTGTTTTTT.

This clone was detected a few times. CDR3 region: CASSQTSGTANYEQYF. In DNA form, the CDR3 reads TGTGCCAGCAGCCAAACATCCGGGACAGCAAACTACGAGCAGTACTTC. The rearrangement uses TRBV14 and TRBJ2-7; 7 positions match TRBD1. V lost 2 bases, J lost 3 bases, and 10 bases stayed unmatched. Germline V lookup: CDR1 SGHDN, CDR2 FVKESK. The CDR3 runs 16 residues.

The V call is TRBV29-1, the J call TRBJ1-1, with a possible D match to TRBD1 (6 bases). The CDR3 has 15 amino acids. Germline lookup yields CDR1 SQVTM and CDR2 ANQGSEA. With 7 bases removed from V and 1 base from J, the gap between germline ends came to 19 bases. The CDR3 reads CSAAGETGQNTEAFF. The CDR3, as DNA: TGCAGCGCAGCCGGGGAGACAGGCCAGAACACTGAAGCTTTCTTT.

The chain recombines TRBV2 with TRBJ2-4; 9 bases map to TRBD1. The V gene's germline CDR1 is SNHLY and CDR2 FYNNEI. The CDR3 sequence is 15 residues long. The junction had 7 bases not matched to a gene; V was cut back by 6 bases and J by 4 bases. CDR3 sequence reads: CASSEDRGRKNIQYF. The CDR3 DNA reads TGTGCCAGCAGCGAGGACAGGGGTCGAAAAAACATTCAGTACTTC.

The CDR3 spells CAWRILGAGGSGELFF. CDR3 in DNA: TGTGCCTGGCGGATCTTGGGAGCGGGGGGTAGCGGGGAGCTGTTTTTT. This chain connects TRBV30 to TRBJ2-2, with 9 bases fitting TRBD2. Per germline, CDR1 GTSNPN and CDR2 SVGIG (reference sequence). This CDR3 contains 16 residues. The ends lost 5 bases at V and 7 bases at J; junction bases unmatched: 14.

J is TRBJ1-6 and V is TRBV19; the D is unclear. CDR1 and CDR2 from the germline V gene are LNHDA and SQIVND (reference sequence). Trimming pared 2 bases from V and 0 bases from J, leaving 8 bases between. The CDR3 spans 16 residues. The CDR3 region has the DNA TGTGCCAGTAGTATAACGTACAGCTCCTATAATTCACCCCTCCACTTT. Translated: CASSITYSSYNSPLHF.

This clone has a single count. The rearrangement joins TRBV10-2 to TRBJ2-3; 7 nucleotides agree with TRBD2. Germline-derived CDR1 and CDR2 are WSHSY and SAAADI. This CDR3 contains 15 residues. V was clipped by 2 bases and J by 5 bases; unmatched bases: 7. CDR3 DNA sequence: TGCGCCAGCAGTGAGGAGCGGGGACTCGGAGATACGCAGTATTTT. Its translation: CASSEERGLGDTQYF.

This chain connects TRBV6-1 to TRBJ2-5, with 7 bases fitting TRBD1. V dropped 4 bases and J dropped 2; count of bases not matched to a gene: 10. CDR3 length: 16 residues. Germline-derived CDR1 and CDR2 are MNHNS and SASEGT. CDR3: CASSGHRGGIQETQYF. The CDR3 DNA sequence: TGTGCCAGCAGTGGCCACAGGGGTGGGATTCAAGAGACCCAGTACTTC.

The J gene is TRBJ2-1, the V gene TRBV20-1; 7 bases align to TRBD1. Per the germline V gene, CDR1 is DFQATT and CDR2 is SNEGSKA (reference sequence). The CDR3 consists of 11 residues. J was trimmed by 13 bases and V by 5 bases; bases with no gene match: 8. The CDR3 coding sequence is TGCAGTGCTCCCAGGGGGATAGGTCAGTTCTTC. It translates to CSAPRGIGQFF.

The chain joins TRBV7-8 to TRBJ2-5; D assignment may be TRBD1 or TRBD2 (6 bases each). The CDR3 is 15 residues long. Trimming took off 0 bases at V and 7 bases at J, with 15 bases between the two ends. Germline-derived CDR1 and CDR2 are SGHVS and FQNEAQ. DNA for the CDR3: TGTGCCAGCAGCTTAGCTCTTCGGGGGCAGGGGACCCAGTACTTC. Translated, it gives CASSLALRGQGTQYF.

This chain links TRBV9 with TRBJ1-4; D is undetermined. The V gene's germline CDR1 is SGDLS and CDR2 YYNGEE. V was clipped by 1 base and J by 0 bases, with 4 bases between them. The length of the CDR3 is 14 residues. CDR3 sequence: CASSVRPTNEKLFF. The DNA for the CDR3 is TGTGCCAGCAGCGTACGGCCAACTAATGAAAAACTGTTTTTT.

The V and J genes are TRBV2 and TRBJ1-1, with D tentatively TRBD1 (6 bases). The ends were cut back, 5 bases at V and 3 bases at J, with 10 bases in the middle. The CDR3 runs to 13 residues. In germline, CDR1 is SNHLY, CDR2 FYNNEI. DNA of the CDR3: TGTGCCAGCAGTAAGGACAGACACACTGAAGCTTTCTTT. Encoded protein: CASSKDRHTEAFF. The variable domain in full, completed from reference TRBV2 and TRBJ1-1, reads EPEVTQTPSHQVTQMGQEVILRCVPISNHLYFYWYRQILGQKVEFLVSFYNNEISEKSEIFDDQFSVERPDGSNFTLKIRSTKLEDSAMYFCASSKDRHTEAFFGQGTRLTVV.

This clone was detected a few times. The chain joins TRBV18 to TRBJ1-2, with 8 bases matching TRBD1. This CDR3 has 16 residues. Trimming cost V 4 bases and J 1 base; bases outside gene matches: 8. CDR1 and CDR2 from the germline V gene are KGHSH and LQKENI. The CDR3 region has the DNA TGTGCCAGCTCACTGTTTGCACAGGGGGTTAACTATGGCTACACCTTC. This encodes CASSLFAQGVNYGYTF.

This clone showed up just a few times. The chain combines TRBV5-1 with TRBJ2-5; D remains unclear. The CDR3 extends over 11 amino acids. The germline V gene encodes CDR1 SGHRS and CDR2 YFSETQ. Trimming left V 2 bases short and J 5 bases short, with 4 bases between. The DNA of the CDR3 is TGCGCCAGCAGCTTCGGGGAGACCCAGTACTTC. Protein product: CASSFGETQYF.

The chain links TRBV27 to TRBJ1-6, with 10 positions matching TRBD1. This CDR3 comprises 19 residues. The V segment lost 2 bases and the J segment 0 bases; nucleotides outside the gene matches: 7. CDR1 is MNHEY and CDR2 is SMNVEV in the germline V gene (reference sequence). CDR3 bases: TGTGCCAGCAGTTTAGGGACAGGGGCCTTGAGCTCCTATAATTCACCCCTCCACTTT. It translates to CASSLGTGALSSYNSPLHF.

The rearrangement links TRBV19 to TRBJ1-5, with unresolved D. V lost 6 bases to trimming and J lost 7 bases, with 13 bases between them. The CDR3 covers 13 residues. CDR1 LNHDA and CDR2 SQIVND come from the germline V gene (reference sequence). The CDR3 here is CASRRREYQPQHF. The DNA of the CDR3 is TGTGCCAGTAGGCGAAGGGAGTACCAGCCCCAGCATTTT.

The chain couples TRBV4-1 to TRBJ2-4; no clear D. The CDR3 has 16 amino acids. Trimming took off 3 bases at V and 0 bases at J, with 12 bases between the two ends. Germline V gene data show CDR1 as MGHRA and CDR2 as YSYEKL. CDR3 region: CASSQYGILAKNIQYF. The CDR3 bases are TGCGCCAGCAGCCAGTACGGAATACTAGCCAAAAACATTCAGTACTTC.

This chain uses TRBV30 with TRBJ1-2; D unclear. V was pared by 0 bases and J by 14 bases, with 19 bases between. The CDR3 runs 13 residues. CDR1 and CDR2 (germline): GTSNPN, SVGIG (reference sequence). Here the CDR3 DNA reads TGTGCCTGGAGTGTACGTATAGTCCAGCCGGGTACCTTC. Translating gives CAWSVRIVQPGTF.